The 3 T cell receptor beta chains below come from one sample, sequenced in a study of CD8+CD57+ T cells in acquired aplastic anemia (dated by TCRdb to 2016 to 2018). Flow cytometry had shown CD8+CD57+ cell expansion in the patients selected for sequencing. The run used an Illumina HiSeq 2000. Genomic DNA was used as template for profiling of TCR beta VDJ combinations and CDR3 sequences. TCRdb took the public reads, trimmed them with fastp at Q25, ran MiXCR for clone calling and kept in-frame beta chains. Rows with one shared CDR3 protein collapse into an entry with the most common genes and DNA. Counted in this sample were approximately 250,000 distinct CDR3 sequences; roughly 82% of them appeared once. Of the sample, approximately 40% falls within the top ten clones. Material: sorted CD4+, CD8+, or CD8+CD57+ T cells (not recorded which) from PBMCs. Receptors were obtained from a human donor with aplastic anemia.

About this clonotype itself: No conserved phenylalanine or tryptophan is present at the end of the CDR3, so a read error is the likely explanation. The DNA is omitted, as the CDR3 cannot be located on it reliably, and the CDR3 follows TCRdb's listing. Here the CDR3 reads CASGDRGKNTPYL. The gene calls are TRBV2 and TRBJ2-3; the table's D call TRBD1 went unverified against the DNA. Termini included, the CDR3 measures 13 amino acids. The germline V gene encodes CDR1 SNHLY and CDR2 FYNNEI.

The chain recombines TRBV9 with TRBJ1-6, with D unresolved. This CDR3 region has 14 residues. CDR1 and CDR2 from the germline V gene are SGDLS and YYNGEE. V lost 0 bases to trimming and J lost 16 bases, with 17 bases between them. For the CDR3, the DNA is TGTGCCAGCAGCGTAGGGTCAGATACGCCGTCTCTCCACTTT. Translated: CASSVGSDTPSLHF.

The CDR3 loop reads CATGRGGEHETQYF. CDR3 nucleotide sequence: TGTGCCACCGGGAGAGGGGGCGAGCATGAGACCCAGTACTTC. The chain couples TRBV2 to TRBJ2-5; maybe TRBD1 (7 bases). Germline values: CDR1 SNHLY, CDR2 FYNNEI. V was pared by 10 bases and J by 5 bases, with 20 bases between. This CDR3 is built from 14 residues.